This T cell receptor (beta chain) came from a study of T-cell reconstitution after alpha-beta-depleted transplantation in children. The CDR3 contains 12 residues. The trim removed 5 bases at V and 9 bases at J, leaving 3 bases unmatched. The V gene's germline CDR1 is ENHRY and CDR2 SYGVKD. TCRbeta library preparation incorporated unique molecular identifiers. One entry per CDR3 protein, called by TCRdb with MiXCR from the PCR reads. The sample comprises fewer than 400,000 distinct CDR3 sequences, around 20% of which are singletons, and around 4% rests with the top ten. The specimen comprised PBMCs from the stem cell graft donor, sampled from the stem cell graft. This receptor was obtained from a human donor who donated a stem cell graft to a child with acute myeloid leukemia. The chain has TRBV10-3 and TRBJ2-1; TRBD2 matches 8 bases. For the CDR3, the DNA is TGTGCCATCAGTACCGGGAGGGCTGAGCAGTTCTTC. This translates into CAISTGRAEQFF.